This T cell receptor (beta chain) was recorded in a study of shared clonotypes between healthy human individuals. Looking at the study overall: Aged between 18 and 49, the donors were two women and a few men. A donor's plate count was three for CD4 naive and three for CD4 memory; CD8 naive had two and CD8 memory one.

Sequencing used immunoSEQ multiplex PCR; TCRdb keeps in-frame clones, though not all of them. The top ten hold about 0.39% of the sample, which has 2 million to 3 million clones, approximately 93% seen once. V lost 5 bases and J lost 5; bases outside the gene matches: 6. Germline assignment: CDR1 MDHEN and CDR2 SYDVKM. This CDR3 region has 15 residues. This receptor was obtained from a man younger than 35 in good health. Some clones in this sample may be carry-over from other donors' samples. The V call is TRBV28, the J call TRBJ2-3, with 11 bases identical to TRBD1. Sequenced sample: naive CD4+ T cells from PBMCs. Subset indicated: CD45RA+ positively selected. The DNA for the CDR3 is TGTGCCAGCAGTACCGGGACAGGGGGAGGAGATACGCAGTATTTT. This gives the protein CASSTGTGGGDTQYF.